Below, one TCR beta chain is given with its context. The sample is drawn from a study of glioma-infiltrating T cells after dendritic cell vaccination. Study overall: The vaccine used monocyte-derived dendritic cells pulsed overnight with autologous tumor lysate. Patients received three intradermal dendritic cell vaccine injections at biweekly intervals.

The CDR3 is 15 amino acids. V gave up 0 bases and J gave up 8 bases; unmatched junction bases: 9. CDR1 is SGDLS, CDR2 YYNGEE, per germline. Up to 2 ug genomic DNA was used for TCRB CDR3 amplification. Repertoires were generated with immunoSEQ multiplex PCR, while TCRdb's copy carries only in-frame clones and drops some. The sample contains around 67,000 clones, around 86% of which appear only once. This clonotype was obtained from a human donor with glioblastoma. The sequences come from blood, collected before dendritic cell vaccination. The chain combines TRBV9 with TRBJ1-1; 8 bases match TRBD1. The CDR3 spells CASSVGHQGATEAFF. CDR3 nucleotide sequence: TGTGCCAGCAGCGTAGGACATCAGGGGGCCACGGAAGCTTTCTTT.